This TCR beta chain was documented in a study of blood T cell repertoires in COVID-19. Study summary: Collection of acute and convalescent COVID-19 samples took place in the United States, Italy and Spain. Sample material is recorded as cDNA or gDNA derived from T cells, B-cell-depleted T cells, or PBMCs.

Original methodology: Amplifying reference gene primers gave estimates of nucleated cell counts. TCRdb keeps only in-frame clones here, not all; method: immunoSEQ multiplex PCR. D and trimming were read from the DNA, whereas the V and J calls and clone size are those reported in that table. The sample lists a few hundred thousand clones, more than 65% occurring once. Between the trimmed V and J ends, which lost 0 bases and 3 bases, there was a span of 9 bases. This CDR3 contains 15 residues. Germline CDR1 is SEHNR and CDR2 is FQNEAQ (reference sequence). The receptor's source is a woman in her late teens or twenties with acute or convalescent COVID-19. The chain couples TRBV7-9 to TRBJ2-1, with D perhaps matching TRBD2 (6 bases). The sample was peripheral blood. In DNA, the CDR3 is TGTGCCAGCAGCTTAGCGGGAGGAAACTACAATGAGCAGTTCTTC. It codes for CASSLAGGNYNEQFF.